This T cell receptor (beta chain) was captured by sequencing in a study of shared clonotypes between healthy human individuals. In regard to this clone: The antigen remains undetermined.

CDR1 is WSHSY, CDR2 SAAADI, per germline. V lost 0 bases, J lost 3 bases, and 22 bases lay in between. The CDR3 runs 19 residues. Points from the study as a whole: Blood was the sole source, and tissue repertoires probably differ. Naive CD4 clonotypes were shared across a handful of donors at 4% to 5%.

Original data processing: Filtering differed, since immunoSEQ gave only junction sequences and no quality scores. Using immunoSEQ multiplex PCR, the repertoire was profiled, and TCRdb retains in-frame clones only, with some absent. Clone size and V and J calls were adopted from that table, with D and trimming inferred from the DNA. Among some 2,400,000 clones listed, 95% were seen once. This chain links TRBV10-2 with TRBJ2-3, with D possibly being TRBD2 (5 bases). Sequences were obtained from naive CD4+ T cells sorted from blood. Subset indicated: CD45RA+ positively selected. The sequence was collected from a man between 18 and 29 years old in good health. The CDR3 protein is CASSESVRSGKPHTDTQYF. The CDR3 bases are TGCGCCAGCAGTGAGTCAGTAAGGAGCGGTAAACCCCATACAGATACGCAGTATTTT.